This T cell receptor beta chain is from a study of beta chain features in type 1 diabetes. Germline lookup yields CDR1 LNHDA and CDR2 SQIVND (reference sequence). Trimming stripped 3 bases from V and 5 bases from J, with 14 bases between. The CDR3 runs to 14 residues. A remark on this clone: The antigen is undetermined.

General study findings and limits: Individuals with type 1 diabetes displayed fewer insertions and more deletions at VDJ junctions. Shorter TCRB CDR3s, moderately but significantly so, marked every one of the four CD4+ subsets in Type 1 diabetes patients.

Expressed TCRB transcripts were sequenced after all isolated RNA was converted to cDNA. Assay used: immunoSEQ multiplex PCR; TCRdb lists only in-frame clones, some missing. The top ten hold about 0.6% of the sample, which has a few hundred thousand clones, around 9.6% seen once. The material sequenced was central memory CD4+ T cells from blood. The sequence was obtained from a man under 40 with type 1 diabetes. The chain couples TRBV19 to TRBJ2-7; no clear D. CDR3 nucleotides: TGTGCCAGTAGTATTCGGGCCTTCTACCACGAGCAGTACTTC. Encoded protein: CASSIRAFYHEQYF.